Presented here are 27 T cell receptor beta chains from one specimen sequenced in a study of blood T cell repertoires in COVID-19. TCRdb's copy holds only in-frame clones and misses some; the assay was immunoSEQ multiplex PCR. The table includes roughly 100,000 clones, about 89% detected once. Sequencing input: peripheral blood. The receptors originated from a human donor in a cohort sampled during active COVID-19.

This clone was detected a few times. The V call is TRBV28, the J call TRBJ1-6, with TRBD1 matching over 9 bases. Germline values: CDR1 MDHEN, CDR2 SYDVKM. Trimming removed 4 bases from V and 9 bases from J; junction bases left unmatched: 7. The CDR3 is 15 amino acids. For the CDR3, the DNA is TGTGCCAGCAGTTCCCCGGACAGGGGAGGTTCACCCCTCCACTTT. This gives the protein CASSSPDRGGSPLHF.

The V call is TRBV6-6, the J call TRBJ1-2; 7 nucleotides match TRBD1. The CDR3 has 12 residues. Germline V gives CDR1 MNHNY, CDR2 SVGAGI (reference sequence). After removal of 7 bases from V and 3 bases from J, the junction contained 2 bases not matched to a gene. The CDR3 spells CASKGTDYGYTF. In nucleotides, the CDR3 is TGTGCCAGCAAAGGGACAGACTATGGCTACACCTTC.

The rearrangement links TRBV12-3 or TRBV12-4 to TRBJ2-5; the D is unclear. V was shortened by 1 base and J by 4 bases, with 4 bases between the two germline ends. The CDR3 spans 12 residues. The CDR3 region is CASSLVLETQYF. The CDR3 region has the DNA TGTGCCAGCAGTTTAGTTCTAGAGACCCAGTACTTC.

The chain uses TRBV14 and TRBJ1-1, with D unclear. Trimming pared 2 bases from V and 1 base from J, leaving 11 bases between. The germline CDR1 and CDR2 sequences are SGHDN and FVKESK. The CDR3 is made up of 15 amino acids. The CDR3 spells CASSQNSNSNTEAFF. CDR3 sequence (DNA): TGTGCCAGCAGCCAAAACAGCAATTCGAACACTGAAGCTTTCTTT.

This chain uses TRBV28 with TRBJ1-2; tentative D call: TRBD1 (6 bases). The germline CDR1 and CDR2 sequences are MDHEN and SYDVKM. V shed 6 bases and J shed 4 bases, with 12 bases lying between them. CDR3 size: 13 residues. The CDR3 spells CASSSTGTYGYTF. The CDR3 bases are TGTGCCAGCAGCTCAACAGGGACCTATGGCTACACCTTC.

V and J are TRBV11-2 and TRBJ1-4; tentative D call: TRBD1 (6 bases). Germline V gives CDR1 SGHAT, CDR2 FQNNGV. There are 17 residues in the CDR3. The V end lost 1 base, the J end lost 4 bases, and 16 bases lay between the germline ends. The CDR3 DNA follows: TGTGCCAGCAGCTTAGTGGACAGCCCCTTTTATAATGAAAAACTGTTTTTT. This gives the protein CASSLVDSPFYNEKLFF.

This clone was counted once. The gene calls are TRBV4-2 and TRBJ2-3; 9 bases match TRBD2. Per germline, CDR1 LGHNA and CDR2 YNFKEQ. Trimming cost V 3 bases and J 0 bases; bases outside gene matches: 1. This CDR3 has 15 amino acids. CDR3: CASSQTSGSTDTQYF. The CDR3 nucleotides are TGTGCCAGCAGCCAGACTAGCGGCAGCACAGATACGCAGTATTTT.

V is TRBV27 and J is TRBJ2-7; D may be TRBD1 (6 bases). Germline V lookup: CDR1 MNHEY, CDR2 SMNVEV (reference sequence). The V gene lost 10 bases and the J gene lost 0 bases, with 16 bases spanning the gap. CDR3 size: 14 residues. The CDR3: CATRDRFSSYEQYF. The CDR3 DNA reads TGTGCCACCCGCGACAGGTTTAGCTCCTACGAGCAGTACTTC.

This clone was seen more than once but under ten times. The V and J genes are TRBV7-2 and TRBJ1-5; D uncertain. Between the trimmed V and J ends, which lost 1 base and 3 bases, there was a span of 4 bases. This CDR3 has 13 residues. Per germline, CDR1 SGHTA and CDR2 FQGNSA. CDR3: CASSLGVNQPQHF. As DNA, the CDR3 is TGTGCCAGCAGCTTAGGAGTCAATCAGCCCCAGCATTTT.

The chain has TRBV6-6 and TRBJ2-2; TRBD1 might be the D (6 bases). Trimming pared 6 bases from V and 1 base from J, leaving 12 bases between. CDR3 length: 15 amino acids. CDR1 and CDR2 from the germline V gene are MNHNY and SVGAGI (reference sequence). The CDR3 protein is CASSPGHKNTGELFF. The CDR3 region has the DNA TGTGCCAGCAGCCCGGGACACAAGAACACCGGGGAGCTGTTTTTT.

The V gene is TRBV5-1, the J gene TRBJ2-2; tentative D call: TRBD1 (6 bases). Germline V gene lookup returns CDR1 SGHRS and CDR2 YFSETQ. Between the trimmed V and J ends, which lost 4 bases and 3 bases, there was a span of 13 bases. The CDR3 is made up of 15 amino acids. CDR3: CASSESRTDTGELFF. The CDR3 DNA reads TGCGCCAGCAGCGAATCCCGGACAGACACCGGGGAGCTGTTTTTT.

The chain links TRBV7-2 to TRBJ2-3; 7 bases are shared with TRBD2. There are 14 residues in the CDR3. CDR1 and CDR2 from the germline V gene are SGHTA and FQGNSA. The junction had 2 bases not matched to a gene; V was cut back by 2 bases and J by 3 bases. The CDR3 region has the DNA TGTGCCAGCAGCTTATCGGGACTAACAGATACGCAGTATTTT. It specifies CASSLSGLTDTQYF. The full variable domain, its missing parts supplied by reference TRBV7-2 and TRBJ2-3, is GAGVSQSPSNKVTEKGKDVELRCDPISGHTALYWYRQSLGQGLEFLIYFQGNSAPDKSGLPSDRFSAERTGGSVSTLTIQRTQQEDSAVYLCASSLSGLTDTQYFGPGTRLTVL.

V is TRBV7-2 and J is TRBJ2-3; 12 positions match TRBD2. This CDR3 is built from 15 residues. Trimming removed 6 bases from V and 5 bases from J; junction bases left unmatched: 6. Germline CDR1 reads SGHTA; CDR2 reads FQGNSA. The CDR3 sequence: CASSPSGGALDTQYF. The CDR3, as DNA: TGTGCCAGCAGTCCTAGCGGGGGGGCCTTAGATACGCAGTATTTT.

The chain recombines TRBV18 with TRBJ1-1; weak D call: TRBD1 (6 bases). The V and J ends lost 3 bases and 3 bases respectively, with 14 bases between them. Germline-derived CDR1 and CDR2 are KGHSH and LQKENI. The CDR3 length is 15 residues. This chain's CDR3 is CASSPRTVRYTEAFF. In DNA form, the CDR3 reads TGTGCCAGCTCACCGCGGACAGTTCGATACACTGAAGCTTTCTTT.

This clone was observed a handful of times. V and J are TRBV5-1 and TRBJ2-3; 10 bases match TRBD1. V lost 4 bases and J lost 4; bases outside the gene matches: 6. Germline CDR1 is SGHRS and CDR2 is YFSETQ. CDR3 length equals 15 residues. The CDR3 region is CASSRAGTGADTQYF. In DNA, the CDR3 is TGCGCCAGCAGCAGGGCCGGGACAGGGGCAGATACGCAGTATTTT.

The chain joins TRBV11-3 to TRBJ2-3; D might be TRBD2 (6 bases). This CDR3 has 14 residues. CDR1 is SGHNT, CDR2 YENEEA, per germline. The germline V and J ends were trimmed by 5 bases and 3 bases, with 12 bases remaining between them. The CDR3: CASSAGIQTDTQYF. The DNA of the CDR3 is TGTGCCAGCAGCGCGGGAATCCAAACAGATACGCAGTATTTT.

The J gene is TRBJ2-1, the V gene TRBV5-1, with D possibly matching TRBD1 (6 bases). V lost 4 bases and J lost 6, with 17 bases in between. Per the germline V gene, CDR1 is SGHRS and CDR2 is YFSETQ. This CDR3 region has 15 residues. This chain's CDR3 is CASSLQGRVANEQFF. DNA for the CDR3: TGCGCCAGCAGCCTGCAGGGGCGGGTTGCCAATGAGCAGTTCTTC.

This clone was detected only a few times. The V and J genes are TRBV3-1 (or the pseudogene TRBV3-2) and TRBJ1-1; D remains unclear. The V and J ends lost 3 bases and 4 bases respectively, with 9 bases between them. This CDR3 has 13 amino acids. Germline lookup yields CDR1 LGHDT and CDR2 YNNKEL (reference sequence). CDR3 sequence: CASSQGRGTEAFF. CDR3 nucleotides: TGTGCCAGCAGCCAGGGCCGGGGCACTGAAGCTTTCTTT.

V is TRBV5-1 and J is TRBJ2-4, with TRBD1 identical over 10 bases. The V gene's germline CDR1 is SGHRS and CDR2 YFSETQ. The length of the CDR3 is 15 residues. V lost 4 bases, J lost 9 bases, and 10 bases stayed unmatched. The CDR3 spells CASSVRQGAGGIQYF. CDR3 sequence (DNA): TGCGCCAGCAGCGTACGACAGGGGGCCGGGGGCATTCAGTACTTC.

The chain carries TRBV7-2 and TRBJ2-1; 13 bases map to TRBD2. CDR1 SGHTA and CDR2 FQGNSA come from the germline V gene. The V and J ends lost 3 bases and 5 bases, in that order; junction bases with no gene match: 4. This CDR3 has 16 residues. The CDR3 protein is CASSFGTSGINNEQFF. The DNA of the CDR3 is TGTGCCAGCAGCTTTGGGACTAGCGGGATTAACAATGAGCAGTTCTTC.

This clone was recorded once. The chain employs TRBV6-5 and TRBJ1-2; TRBD1 aligns across 8 bases. This CDR3 is 13 amino acids long. Germline V gene sequence: CDR1 MNHEY, CDR2 SVGAGI. V dropped 3 bases and J dropped 6; count of bases not matched to a gene: 3. CDR3 amino acids: CASSYQGADGYTF. CDR3 DNA: TGTGCCAGCAGTTATCAGGGGGCGGATGGCTACACCTTC.

The chain's CDR3 is CASSHLQGAFTF. In DNA, the CDR3 is TGTGCCAGCAGCCATTTACAGGGTGCTTTCACCTTC. The chain joins TRBV3-1 (or the pseudogene TRBV3-2) to TRBJ1-2; D is perhaps TRBD1 (6 bases). Trimming left V 3 bases short and J 13 bases short, with 15 bases between. The CDR3 has 12 residues. Germline V gene sequence: CDR1 LGHDT, CDR2 YNNKEL (reference sequence).

The V gene is TRBV2, the J gene TRBJ1-1; 8 positions match TRBD1. The CDR3 covers 14 residues. The germline V gene has CDR1 SNHLY and CDR2 FYNNEI. V shed 10 bases, J shed 0 bases, and the junction held 7 bases outside the gene matches. The CDR3 nucleotides are TGTGCCAACGGACAGGGTACTTTGAACACTGAAGCTTTCTTT. It encodes CANGQGTLNTEAFF.

The CDR3 spells CASSDGQGGFGGYTF. The CDR3 region has the DNA TGTGCCAGCAGTGACGGCCAGGGTGGATTCGGTGGCTACACCTTC. This chain links TRBV2 with TRBJ1-2; possible D gene TRBD1, 5 bases. The germline V gene has CDR1 SNHLY and CDR2 FYNNEI. Trimming took off 3 bases at V and 7 bases at J, with 18 bases between the two ends. This CDR3 has 15 amino acids.

The chain employs TRBV5-1 and TRBJ2-6, with D perhaps TRBD1 (5 bases). The CDR3 is made up of 15 amino acids. The V end was cut by 8 bases, the J end by 0 bases, with 12 bases between. CDR1 is SGHRS and CDR2 is YFSETQ in the germline V gene. CDR3 DNA sequence: TGCGCCAGTGGGGCCGGCGGCTCTGGGGCCAACGTCCTGACTTTC. It codes for CASGAGGSGANVLTF.

The chain has TRBV6-5 and TRBJ1-5; 7 nucleotides line up with TRBD1. The CDR3 length is 14 residues. V gave up 6 bases and J gave up 0 bases; unmatched junction bases: 2. Germline V gene sequence: CDR1 MNHEY, CDR2 SVGAGI. In DNA, the CDR3 is TGTGCCAGCAGACAGGGGAGTAGCAATCAGCCCCAGCATTTT. Its protein product is CASRQGSSNQPQHF.

The chain joins TRBV11-2 to TRBJ2-2; 9 nucleotides agree with TRBD1. The CDR3 totals 15 residues. The J segment lost 4 bases and the V segment lost 5 bases, leaving 5 bases of the junction unmatched. Germline V gives CDR1 SGHAT, CDR2 FQNNGV. In nucleotides, the CDR3 is TGTGCCAGCAGCCCCGGGACAGGGTCCACCGGGGAGCTGTTTTTT. It codes for CASSPGTGSTGELFF.